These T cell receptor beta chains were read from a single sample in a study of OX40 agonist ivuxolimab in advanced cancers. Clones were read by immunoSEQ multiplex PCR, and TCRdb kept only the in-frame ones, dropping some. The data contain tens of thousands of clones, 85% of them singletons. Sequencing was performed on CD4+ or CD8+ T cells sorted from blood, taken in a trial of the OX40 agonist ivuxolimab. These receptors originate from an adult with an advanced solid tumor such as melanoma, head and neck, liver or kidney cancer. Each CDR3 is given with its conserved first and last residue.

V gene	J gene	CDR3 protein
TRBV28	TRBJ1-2	CASRPTGSNGYTF
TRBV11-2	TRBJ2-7	CASSQGTSGSYEQYF
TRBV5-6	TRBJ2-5	CASRVSAQETQYF
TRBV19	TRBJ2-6	CAVGRQGGSGANVLTF
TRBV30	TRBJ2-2	CAWSGARGGTGELFF
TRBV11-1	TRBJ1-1	CASSPWTGPAEAFF
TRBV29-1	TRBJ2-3	CSVSREQSTDTQYF
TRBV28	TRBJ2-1	CASKGYNEQFF
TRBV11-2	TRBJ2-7	CASSRWTGGNEQYF
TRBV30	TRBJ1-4	CAWSPNKDFLTGGEKLFF
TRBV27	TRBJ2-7	CASSLSYGQVLSYEQYF
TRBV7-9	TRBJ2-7	CASSFGDYEQYF
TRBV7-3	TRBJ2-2	CASSSQGATGELFF
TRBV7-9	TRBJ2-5	CASSLGQETQYF
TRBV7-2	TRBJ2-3	CASSRTSGGRTDTQYF
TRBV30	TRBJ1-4	CAWSRGERSWNEKLFF
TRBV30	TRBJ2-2	CAWSAGQGTGELFF
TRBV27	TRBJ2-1	CASSSAPRRDEQFF
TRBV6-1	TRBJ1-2	CASRWTGGTYGYTF
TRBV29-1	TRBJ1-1	CSVEDDNTEAFF
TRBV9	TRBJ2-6	CASSVAPWGANVLTF
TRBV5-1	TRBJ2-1	CASSLRLAGGNEQFF
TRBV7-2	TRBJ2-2	CASSLVSPTGELFF
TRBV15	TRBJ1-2	CATSRGQNYGYTF
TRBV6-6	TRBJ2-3	CASSYDLAGSTDTQYF
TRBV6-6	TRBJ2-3	CASSTPNTDTQYF
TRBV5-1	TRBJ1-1	CASSLSPGMNTEAFF
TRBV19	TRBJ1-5	CASRDSNQPQHF
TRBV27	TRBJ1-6	CASSLTRTGVSPLHF
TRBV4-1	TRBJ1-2	CASSQDIERAGALNGYTF
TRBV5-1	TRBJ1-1	CASSAEYEAFF
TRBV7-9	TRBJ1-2	CASSPTVYGYTF
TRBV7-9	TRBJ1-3	CASSLVFQTGNSGNTIYF
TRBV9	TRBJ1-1	CASSPRQGHGNTEAFF
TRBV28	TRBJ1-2	CASLKGYGYTF
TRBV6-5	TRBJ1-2	CASSPGREYGYTF
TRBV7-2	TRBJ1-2	CASSLEGVNYGYTF
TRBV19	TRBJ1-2	CATQKTGRDYGYTF
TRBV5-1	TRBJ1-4	CASSLEPGGKKLFF
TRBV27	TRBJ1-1	CASRPGGVATNTEAFF
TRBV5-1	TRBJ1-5	CASSLWEGQPQHF
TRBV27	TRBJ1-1	CASSGGWTEAFF